What follows are 8 T cell receptor beta chains derived from one specimen sequenced in a study of T cells expressing NK-cell markers. TCRdb reprocessed the 5' RACE reads and reports one entry per CDR3 protein, with no DNA. The specimen's table records some 390,000 distinct CDR3 sequences. Material for sequencing was blood T cells: a sorted CD56 or NKG2C T cell subset, CD4+ or CD8+ T cells, or bulk PBMC T cells (not recorded which). The receptors shown here come from a woman between 45 and 60 years old in good health.

The V gene is TRBV18, the J gene TRBJ2-1; the D gene TCRdb calls, TRBD1, cannot be checked with no DNA. From germline, CDR1 is KGHSH and CDR2 LQKENI. This CDR3 comprises 17 residues. This CDR3 reads CASSRLGQGVSYNEQFF.

The chain joins TRBV19 to TRBJ2-3; without DNA, the TCRdb call of TRBD1 cannot be checked. The CDR3 is 15 amino acids. Looked up from germline, CDR1 is LNHDA and CDR2 is SQIVND (reference sequence). The CDR3 region is CASSMLGVSTDTQYF.

This sequence joins TRBV6-4 and TRBJ1-1; absent DNA, TCRdb's TRBD1 call cannot be checked. CDR1 MRHNA and CDR2 SNTAGT come from the germline V gene. This CDR3 spans 15 amino acids. CDR3 amino acids: CASSATGGRNTEAFF.

The V gene is TRBV11-3, the J gene TRBJ1-1; TCRdb returns TRBD1, unconfirmable since there is no DNA. From germline, CDR1 is SGHNT and CDR2 YENEEA. CDR3 length: 13 amino acids. CDR3 amino acids: CASSLMDTQRAFF. Full variable domain (outside the CDR3, taken from reference TRBV11-3 and TRBJ1-1): EAGVVQSPRYKIIEKKQPVAFWCNPISGHNTLYWYLQNLGQGPELLIRYENEEAVDDSQLPKDRFSAERLKGVDSTLKIQPAELGDSAVYLCASSLMDTQRAFFGQGTRLTVV.

This chain joins TRBV7-9 and TRBJ2-1; no DNA is available, so the TRBD1 call from TCRdb remains unchecked. This CDR3 spans 15 amino acids. From germline, CDR1 is SEHNR and CDR2 FQNEAQ (reference sequence). CDR3 residues: CASSSQGIRYNEQFF.

The chain recombines TRBV20-1 with TRBJ2-3; no DNA is available, so the TRBD1 call from TCRdb remains unchecked. This CDR3 is built from 15 residues. CDR1 and CDR2 (germline): DFQATT, SNEGSKA (reference sequence). CDR3 residues: CSARLQGITLDTQYF.

This CDR3 is CASRVNTEQFF. V gene TRBV6-5 combines with J gene TRBJ2-1. There are 11 residues in the CDR3. The germline gives CDR1 MNHEY, CDR2 SVGAGI.

The chain links TRBV15 to TRBJ2-1; TCRdb names TRBD1, which stays unverified in the absence of DNA. CDR1 is LNHNV and CDR2 is YYDKDF in the germline V gene (reference sequence). The CDR3 is 13 amino acids. CDR3 region: CATSKGQGTRQFF.